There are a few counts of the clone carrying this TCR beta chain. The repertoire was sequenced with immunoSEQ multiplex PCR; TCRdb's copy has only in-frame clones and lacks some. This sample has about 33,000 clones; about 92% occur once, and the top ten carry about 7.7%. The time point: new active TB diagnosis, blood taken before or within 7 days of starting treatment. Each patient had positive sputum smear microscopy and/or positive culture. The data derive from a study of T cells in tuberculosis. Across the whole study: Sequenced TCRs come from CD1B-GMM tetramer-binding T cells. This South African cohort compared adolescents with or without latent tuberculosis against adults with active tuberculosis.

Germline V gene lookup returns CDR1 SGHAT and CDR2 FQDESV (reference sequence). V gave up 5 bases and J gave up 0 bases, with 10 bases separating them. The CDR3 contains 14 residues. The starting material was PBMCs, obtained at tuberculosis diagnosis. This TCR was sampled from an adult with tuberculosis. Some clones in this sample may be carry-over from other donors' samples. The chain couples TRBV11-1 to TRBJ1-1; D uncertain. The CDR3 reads CASSADGMNTEAFF. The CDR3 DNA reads TGTGCCAGCAGCGCGGACGGGATGAACACTGAAGCTTTCTTT.